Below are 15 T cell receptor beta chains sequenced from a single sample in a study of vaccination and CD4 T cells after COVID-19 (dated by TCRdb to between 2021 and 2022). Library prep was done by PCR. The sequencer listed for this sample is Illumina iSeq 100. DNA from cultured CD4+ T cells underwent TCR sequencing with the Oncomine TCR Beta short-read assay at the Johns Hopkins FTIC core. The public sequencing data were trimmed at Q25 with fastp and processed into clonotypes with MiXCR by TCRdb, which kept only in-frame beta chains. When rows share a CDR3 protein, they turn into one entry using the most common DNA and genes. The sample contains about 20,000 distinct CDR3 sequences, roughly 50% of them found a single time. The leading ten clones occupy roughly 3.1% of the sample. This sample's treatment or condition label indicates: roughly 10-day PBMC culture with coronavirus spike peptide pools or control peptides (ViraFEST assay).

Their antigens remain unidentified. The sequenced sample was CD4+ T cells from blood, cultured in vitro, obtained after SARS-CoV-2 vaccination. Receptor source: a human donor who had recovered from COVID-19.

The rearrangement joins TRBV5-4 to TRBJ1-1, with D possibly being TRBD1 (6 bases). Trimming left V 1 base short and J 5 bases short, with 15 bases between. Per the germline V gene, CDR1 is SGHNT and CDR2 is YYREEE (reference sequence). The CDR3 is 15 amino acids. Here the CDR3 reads CASSLIGQGPTEAFF. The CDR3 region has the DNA TGTGCCAGCAGCTTGATAGGGCAGGGGCCTACTGAAGCTTTCTTT.

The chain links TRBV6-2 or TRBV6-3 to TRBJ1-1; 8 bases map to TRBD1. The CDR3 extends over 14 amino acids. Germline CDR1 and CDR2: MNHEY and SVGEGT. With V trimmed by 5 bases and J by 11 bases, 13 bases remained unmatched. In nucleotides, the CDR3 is TGTGCCAGCAGTCAGTTGGGACAGGCTCGGACGGCTTTCTTT. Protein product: CASSQLGQARTAFF.

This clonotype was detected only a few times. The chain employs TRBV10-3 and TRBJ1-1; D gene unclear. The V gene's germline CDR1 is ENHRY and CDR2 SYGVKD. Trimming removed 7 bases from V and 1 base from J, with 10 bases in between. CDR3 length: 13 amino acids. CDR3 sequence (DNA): TGTGCCATCATTGGAGAGGGGAACACTGAAGCTTTCTTT. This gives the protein CAIIGEGNTEAFF.

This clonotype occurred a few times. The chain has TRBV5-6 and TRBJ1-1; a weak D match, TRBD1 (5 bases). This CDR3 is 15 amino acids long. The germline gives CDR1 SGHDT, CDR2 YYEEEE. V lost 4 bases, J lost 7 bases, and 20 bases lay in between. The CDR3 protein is CASSKSRAVVVEAFF. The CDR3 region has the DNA TGTGCCAGCAGCAAAAGCAGGGCGGTGGTTGTTGAAGCTTTCTTT.

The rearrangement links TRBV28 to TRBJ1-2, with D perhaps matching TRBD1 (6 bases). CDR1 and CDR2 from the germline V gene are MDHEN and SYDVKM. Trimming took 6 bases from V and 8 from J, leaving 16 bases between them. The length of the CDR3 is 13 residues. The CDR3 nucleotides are TGTGCCAGCAGGACCACAGGGATAGGCGGCTACACCTTC. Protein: CASRTTGIGGYTF.

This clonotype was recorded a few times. The CDR3: CSAQSLNTEAFF. The CDR3 region has the DNA TGCAGTGCCCAATCTTTGAACACTGAAGCTTTCTTT. The chain joins TRBV20-1 to TRBJ1-1; D uncertain. Trimming left V 6 bases short and J 0 bases short, with 8 bases between. Germline V CDR1 and CDR2: DFQATT, SNEGSKA (reference sequence). This CDR3 spans 12 amino acids.

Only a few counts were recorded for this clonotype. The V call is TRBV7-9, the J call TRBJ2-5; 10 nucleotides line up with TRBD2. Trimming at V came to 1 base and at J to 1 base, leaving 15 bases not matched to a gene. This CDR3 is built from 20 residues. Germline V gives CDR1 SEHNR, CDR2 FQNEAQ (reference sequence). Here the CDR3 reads CASSLGTSGNMEPVQETQYF. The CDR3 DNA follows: TGTGCCAGCAGCTTAGGTACTAGCGGGAACATGGAGCCCGTCCAAGAGACCCAGTACTTC. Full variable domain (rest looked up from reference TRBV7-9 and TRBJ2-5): DTGVSQNPRHKITKRGQNVTFRCDPISEHNRLYWYRQTLGQGPEFLTYFQNEAQLEKSRLLSDRFSAERPKGSFSTLEIQRTEQGDSAMYLCASSLGTSGNMEPVQETQYFGPGTRLLVL.

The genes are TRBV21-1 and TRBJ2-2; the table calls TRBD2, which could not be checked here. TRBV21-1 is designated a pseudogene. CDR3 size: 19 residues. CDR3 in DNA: TGTGCCAGCAGCCCTAAAGGCCTAGCGGGAGGTTGGGGCACCGGGGAGCTGTTTTTT. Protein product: CASSPKGLAGGWGTGELFF.

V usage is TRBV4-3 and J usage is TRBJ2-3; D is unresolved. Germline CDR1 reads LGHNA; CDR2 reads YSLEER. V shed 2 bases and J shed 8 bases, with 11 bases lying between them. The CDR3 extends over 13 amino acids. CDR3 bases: TGCGCCAGCAGCCAAACTATTTCGGGTACGCAGTATTTT. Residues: CASSQTISGTQYF.

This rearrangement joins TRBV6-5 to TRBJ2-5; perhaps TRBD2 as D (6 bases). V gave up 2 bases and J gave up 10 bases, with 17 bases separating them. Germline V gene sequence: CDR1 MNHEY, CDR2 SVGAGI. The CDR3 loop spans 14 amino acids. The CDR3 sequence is CASSYDFGGKDQYF. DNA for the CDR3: TGTGCCAGCAGTTACGATTTCGGGGGTAAGGACCAGTACTTC.

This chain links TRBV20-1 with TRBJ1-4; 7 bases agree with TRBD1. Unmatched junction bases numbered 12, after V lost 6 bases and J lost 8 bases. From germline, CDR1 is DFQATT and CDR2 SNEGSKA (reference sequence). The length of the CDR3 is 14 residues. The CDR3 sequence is CSAEKTGIGEKLFF. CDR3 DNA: TGCAGTGCAGAAAAGACAGGGATTGGCGAAAAACTGTTTTTT.

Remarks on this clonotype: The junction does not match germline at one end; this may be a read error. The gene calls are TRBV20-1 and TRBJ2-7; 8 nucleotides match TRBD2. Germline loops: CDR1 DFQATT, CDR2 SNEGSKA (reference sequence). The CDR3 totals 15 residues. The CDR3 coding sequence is TGCAGTACTAGAGATAGTAGCGGGGCCGCCTACGAGCAGTACTTC. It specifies CSTRDSSGAAYEQYF.

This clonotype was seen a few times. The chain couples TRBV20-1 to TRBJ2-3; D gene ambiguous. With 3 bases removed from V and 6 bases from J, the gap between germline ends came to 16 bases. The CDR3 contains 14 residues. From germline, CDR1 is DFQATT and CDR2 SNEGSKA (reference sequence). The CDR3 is CSARQATLRDTQYF. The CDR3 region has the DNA TGCAGTGCTAGGCAAGCGACCCTTCGGGATACGCAGTATTTT.

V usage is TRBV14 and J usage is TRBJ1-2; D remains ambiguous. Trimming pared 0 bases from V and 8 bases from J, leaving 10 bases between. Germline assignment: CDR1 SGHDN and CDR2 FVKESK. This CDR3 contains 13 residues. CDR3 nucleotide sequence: TGTGCCAGCAGCCAAGATCGTCGTGGGGGCTACACCTTC. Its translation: CASSQDRRGGYTF.

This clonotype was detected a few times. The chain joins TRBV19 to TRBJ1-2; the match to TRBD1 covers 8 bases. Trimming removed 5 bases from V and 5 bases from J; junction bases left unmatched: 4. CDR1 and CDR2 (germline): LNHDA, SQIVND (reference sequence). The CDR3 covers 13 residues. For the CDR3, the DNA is TGTGCCAGTAGTCCTCGGGACAGGTATGGCTACACCTTC. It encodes CASSPRDRYGYTF.